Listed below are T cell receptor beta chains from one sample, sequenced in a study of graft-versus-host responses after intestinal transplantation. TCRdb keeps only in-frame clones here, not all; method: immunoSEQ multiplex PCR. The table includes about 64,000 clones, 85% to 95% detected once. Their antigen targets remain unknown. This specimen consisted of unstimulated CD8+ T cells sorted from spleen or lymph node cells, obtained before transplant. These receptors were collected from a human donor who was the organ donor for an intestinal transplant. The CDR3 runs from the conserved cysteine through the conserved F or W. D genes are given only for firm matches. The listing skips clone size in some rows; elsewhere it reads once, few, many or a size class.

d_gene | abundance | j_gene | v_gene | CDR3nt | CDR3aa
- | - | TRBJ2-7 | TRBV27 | TGTGCCAGCAGTTTAGGGGCAGGGGTTATGTACGAGCAGTACTTC | CASSLGAGVMYEQYF
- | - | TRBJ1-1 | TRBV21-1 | TGTGCCAGCAGCAACGATTGTTCCGCCAACTCGAACACTGAAGCTTTCTTT | CASSNDCSANSNTEAFF
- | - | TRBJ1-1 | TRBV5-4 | TGTGCCAGCAGCTTGTTGGGGGGCACTGAAGCTTTCTTT | CASSLLGGTEAFF
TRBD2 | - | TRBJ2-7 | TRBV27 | TGTGCCAGCAGTGCCGGACTAGCGCCTACCTACGAGCAGTACTTC | CASSAGLAPTYEQYF
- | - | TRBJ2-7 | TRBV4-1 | TGCGCCAGCAGCCAAGATGTCGGGGAGCGGTCCCCCTCCTACGAGCAGTACTTC | CASSQDVGERSPSYEQYF
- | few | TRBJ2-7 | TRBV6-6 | TGTGCCAGCAGTTACTCTGCCCAGGTATACGAGCAGTACTTC | CASSYSAQVYEQYF
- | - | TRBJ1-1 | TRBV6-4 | TGTGCCAGCAGTGCCGGGACTGAAGCTTTCTTT | CASSAGTEAFF
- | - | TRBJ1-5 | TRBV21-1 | TGTGCCAGCAGCACCCGAGAGACACTTAGCAATCAGCCCCAGCATTTT | CASSTRETLSNQPQHF
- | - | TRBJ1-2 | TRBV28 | TGTGCCAGCAGTTCAGGGGTGGAGGGCTACACCTTC | CASSSGVEGYTF
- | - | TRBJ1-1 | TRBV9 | TGTGCCAGCAGCGCGTCGGGGGGGACGAACACTGAAGCTTTCTTT | CASSASGGTNTEAFF
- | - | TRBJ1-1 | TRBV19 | TGTGCCAGTAGTACCCGGGACTATACGACCACTGAAGCTTTCTTT | CASSTRDYTTTEAFF
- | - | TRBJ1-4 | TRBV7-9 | TGTGCCAGCAGCTGGAAAAGTTCGGACAGCGATGAAAAACTGTTTTTT | CASSWKSSDSDEKLFF
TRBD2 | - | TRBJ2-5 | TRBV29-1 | TGCAGCGTTGAATACGGACTAGCGGGAGGGCCTAGGGAGACCCAGTACTTC | CSVEYGLAGGPRETQYF
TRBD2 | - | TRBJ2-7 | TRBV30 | TGTGCCTGGGGCATCGGGGGGGGACTTTACGAGCAGTACTTC | CAWGIGGGLYEQYF
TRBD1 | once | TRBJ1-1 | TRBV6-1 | TGTGCCAGCAGTGATATTTTCTCGGGACAGGGGACCGAAGCTTTCTTT | CASSDIFSGQGTEAFF
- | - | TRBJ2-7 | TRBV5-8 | TGTGCCAGCAGCCCTGATTATAGGCGGGATGCGACCTACGAGCAGTACTTC | CASSPDYRRDATYEQYF
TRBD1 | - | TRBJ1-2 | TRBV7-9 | TGTGCCAGCAGCGCAGATAGGGACAGGACCTATGGCTACACCTTC | CASSADRDRTYGYTF
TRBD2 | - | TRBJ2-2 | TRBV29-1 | TGCAGCGGGAGCGGGACTTCTCGGCCCGGGGAGCTGTTTTTT | CSGSGTSRPGELFF
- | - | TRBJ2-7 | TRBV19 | TGTGCCAGTAGCCCCGCCGACGGGAGCTCCTACGAGCAGTACTTC | CASSPADGSSYEQYF
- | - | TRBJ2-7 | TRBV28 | TGTGCCAGCAGTTTCGGTGTGTACGAGCAGTACTTC | CASSFGVYEQYF
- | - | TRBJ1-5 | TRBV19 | TGTGCCAGTAGACCCGGGGGGGCACATCAGCCCCAGCATTTT | CASRPGGAHQPQHF
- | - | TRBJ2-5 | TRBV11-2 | TGTGCCAGCAGCCTTGAGGACTTC | CASSLEDF
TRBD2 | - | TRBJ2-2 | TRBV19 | TGTGCCAGTAGTATTCATAGCGGGAGGGCCATTCCCGGGGAGCTGTTTTTT | CASSIHSGRAIPGELFF
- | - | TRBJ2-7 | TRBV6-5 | TGTGCCAGCCGCCCCGGGGTTGTCTACGAGCAGTACTTC | CASRPGVVYEQYF
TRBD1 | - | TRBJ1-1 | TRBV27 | TGTGCCAGCAGTTTATCGAGGGGGCGGGTTGGGGAAGCTTTCTTT | CASSLSRGRVGEAFF
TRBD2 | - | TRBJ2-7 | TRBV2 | TGTGCCAGCGGGGGAGCGGGGGGCTCGAATGCCTACGAGCAGTACTTC | CASGGAGGSNAYEQYF
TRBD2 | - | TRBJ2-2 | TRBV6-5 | TGTGCCAGCAGTTATATAGCGGGAGCCGGGGAGCTGTTTTTT | CASSYIAGAGELFF
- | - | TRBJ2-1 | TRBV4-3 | TGCGCCAGCAGCCAATGGGCTAGCAGCAATGAGCAGTTCTTC | CASSQWASSNEQFF
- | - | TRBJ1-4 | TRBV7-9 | TGTGCCAGCAGCGGGCGAGGGGGGGGTGAAAAACTGTTTTTT | CASSGRGGGEKLFF
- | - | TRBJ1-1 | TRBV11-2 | TGTGCCAGCAGCTTAGAGGATAGGGACATCCTGAACACTGAAGCTTTCTTT | CASSLEDRDILNTEAFF
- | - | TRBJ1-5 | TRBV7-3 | TGTGCCAGCAGCTTAATAGGCGGGTTTCTCGGACAGCCCCAGCATTTT | CASSLIGGFLGQPQHF
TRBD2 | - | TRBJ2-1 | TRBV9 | TGTGCCAGCAGCGTAGAGCTAGCGGGAGGGGACGAGCAGTTCTTC | CASSVELAGGDEQFF
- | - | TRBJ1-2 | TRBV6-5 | TGTGCCAGCAGCGGGGGACCTTCCAGCTACACCTTC | CASSGGPSSYTF
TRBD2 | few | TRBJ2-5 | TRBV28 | TGTGCCAGCAGCTTACCTCCGGGACTAGCGGGAGTAGACCCCCAAGAGACCCAGTACTTC | CASSLPPGLAGVDPQETQYF
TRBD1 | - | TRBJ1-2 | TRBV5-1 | TGCGCCAGCAGCTTGGCGCGGACAGGGAAGGCTTATGGCTACACCTTC | CASSLARTGKAYGYTF
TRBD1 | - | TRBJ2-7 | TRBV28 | TGTGCCAGCAGCCTTGACAGGGGACGAGTGGGAGTGAGGGGTAGGTACGAGCAGTACTTC | CASSLDRGRVGVRGRYEQYF
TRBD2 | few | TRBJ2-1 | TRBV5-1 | TGCGCCAGCAGACCCCCCGGGGGGGACAATGAGCAGTTCTTC | CASRPPGGDNEQFF